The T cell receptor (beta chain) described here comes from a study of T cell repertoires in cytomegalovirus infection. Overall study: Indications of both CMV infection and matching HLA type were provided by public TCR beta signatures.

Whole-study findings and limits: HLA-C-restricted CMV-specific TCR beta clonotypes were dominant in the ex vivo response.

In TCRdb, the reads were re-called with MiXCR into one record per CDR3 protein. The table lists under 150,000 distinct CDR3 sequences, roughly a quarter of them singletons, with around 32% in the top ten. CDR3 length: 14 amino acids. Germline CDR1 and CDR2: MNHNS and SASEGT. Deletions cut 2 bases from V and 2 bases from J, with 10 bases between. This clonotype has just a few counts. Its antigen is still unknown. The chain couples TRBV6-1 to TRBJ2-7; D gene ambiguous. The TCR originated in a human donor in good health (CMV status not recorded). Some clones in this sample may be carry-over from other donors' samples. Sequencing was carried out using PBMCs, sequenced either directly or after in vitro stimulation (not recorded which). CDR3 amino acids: CASSEWPTTYEQYF. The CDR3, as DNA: TGTGCCAGCAGTGAATGGCCGACCACCTACGAGCAGTACTTC.